Included here is one T cell receptor (beta chain) sequence, with context. This sample stems from a study of blood T cell repertoires in COVID-19. Using immunoSEQ multiplex PCR, the repertoire was profiled, and TCRdb retains in-frame clones only, with some absent. The sample lists 200,000 to 250,000 clones, about four fifths occurring once. The clonotype originates from a man aged 60-69 years who had recovered from COVID-19. The sample comprised PBMCs or T cells enriched from blood (not recorded which).

CDR3 DNA sequence: TGTGCCAGCAGTTACTCGAGAGGAATCCGGAACACTGAAGCTTTCTTT. Translated, it gives CASSYSRGIRNTEAFF. The chain has TRBV6-6 and TRBJ1-1; no clear D gene. The V gene's germline CDR1 is MNHNY and CDR2 SVGAGI (reference sequence). The CDR3 extends over 16 amino acids. V gave up 0 bases and J gave up 1 base, with 12 bases separating them.